The 8 T cell receptor beta chains given below trace back to one sample, sequenced in a study of T cell repertoires in cytomegalovirus infection. TCRdb reprocessed the reads with MiXCR, giving one entry per CDR3 protein. This table holds about 210,000 distinct CDR3 sequences, about 5.9% found once. Sequenced input: PBMCs. The receptors originated from a human donor in good health (CMV status not recorded). Some clones in this sample may be carry-over from other donors' samples.

This clonotype was counted at least ten times. This CDR3 reads CASSLFHATNEKLFF. For the CDR3, the DNA is TGTGCCAGCAGCTTATTCCATGCAACTAATGAAAAACTGTTTTTT. The chain employs TRBV7-2 and TRBJ1-4, with D uncertain. This CDR3 has 15 residues. V was shortened by 2 bases and J by 0 bases, with 7 bases between the two germline ends. Per the germline V gene, CDR1 is SGHTA and CDR2 is FQGNSA.

This clonotype came up many times. V usage is TRBV7-9 and J usage is TRBJ2-7; tentatively, D is TRBD1 or TRBD2 (5 bases each). The V gene lost 5 bases and the J gene lost 2 bases, with 7 bases spanning the gap. Per germline, CDR1 SEHNR and CDR2 FQNEAQ (reference sequence). The CDR3 consists of 12 residues. CDR3 protein: CASSGGPYEQYF. CDR3 in DNA: TGTGCCAGCAGCGGGGGACCCTACGAGCAGTACTTC. Complete variable domain (other parts from reference TRBV7-9 and TRBJ2-7): DTGVSQNPRHKITKRGQNVTFRCDPISEHNRLYWYRQTLGQGPEFLTYFQNEAQLEKSRLLSDRFSAERPKGSFSTLEIQRTEQGDSAMYLCASSGGPYEQYFGPGTRLTVT.

This clonotype was counted only a few times. The chain carries TRBV20-1 and TRBJ2-7, with D hard to call. This CDR3 is 13 amino acids long. The V gene's germline CDR1 is DFQATT and CDR2 SNEGSKA (reference sequence). The germline V and J ends were trimmed by 0 bases and 7 bases, with 13 bases remaining between them. For the CDR3, the DNA is TGCAGTGCTAGAGACGACAAACGAAGGGAGCAGTACTTC. Encoded protein: CSARDDKRREQYF.

This clonotype has ten or more counts. J is TRBJ1-1 and V is TRBV5-1; no clear D. The V gene lost 4 bases and the J gene lost 0 bases, with 7 bases spanning the gap. Germline CDR1 SGHRS, CDR2 YFSETQ. The CDR3 loop spans 13 amino acids. This CDR3 reads CASSAAVNTEAFF. In nucleotides, the CDR3 is TGCGCCAGCAGCGCGGCAGTGAACACTGAAGCTTTCTTT.

Details on this clonotype: A much larger clone differs by one base, so this may be a read error. CDR3 sequence reads: CSVVYEDEQYF. The CDR3 nucleotides are TGCAGCGTTGTATACGAGGACGAGCAGTACTTC. The rearrangement joins TRBV29-1 to TRBJ2-7; D ambiguous. Germline assignment: CDR1 SQVTM and CDR2 ANQGSEA. Trimming took 4 bases from V and 5 from J, leaving 9 bases between them. The length of the CDR3 is 11 residues.

This clonotype showed up many times. The chain couples TRBV7-2 to TRBJ2-2, with D perhaps TRBD1 or TRBD2 (5 bases each). Trimming took off 2 bases at V and 4 bases at J, with 11 bases between the two ends. Looked up from germline, CDR1 is SGHTA and CDR2 is FQGNSA. This CDR3 contains 15 residues. DNA of the CDR3: TGTGCCAGCAGCTTAAGTGGGACGGGCACCGGGGAGCTGTTTTTT. The encoded protein is CASSLSGTGTGELFF.

This clonotype was seen ten or more times. The chain uses TRBV7-2 and TRBJ2-3, with D possibly TRBD1 on 6 matching bases. The CDR3 is made up of 14 amino acids. Germline CDR1 is SGHTA and CDR2 is FQGNSA. V gave up 4 bases and J gave up 9 bases, with 17 bases separating them. In DNA form, the CDR3 reads TGTGCCAGCAGCTCAGACTTACAGGGATACACGCAGTATTTT. It specifies CASSSDLQGYTQYF.

This clonotype was recorded at least ten times. The genes are TRBV5-8 and TRBJ1-2, with TRBD1 matching over 8 bases. Germline-derived CDR1 and CDR2 are SGHTS and YDEGEE. This CDR3 is built from 15 residues. Unmatched junction bases numbered 9, after V lost 0 bases and J lost 8 bases. As DNA, the CDR3 is TGTGCCAGCAGCTTGGGGCAGGGGGCGCGAAGAGGCTACACCTTC. Its protein product is CASSLGQGARRGYTF.